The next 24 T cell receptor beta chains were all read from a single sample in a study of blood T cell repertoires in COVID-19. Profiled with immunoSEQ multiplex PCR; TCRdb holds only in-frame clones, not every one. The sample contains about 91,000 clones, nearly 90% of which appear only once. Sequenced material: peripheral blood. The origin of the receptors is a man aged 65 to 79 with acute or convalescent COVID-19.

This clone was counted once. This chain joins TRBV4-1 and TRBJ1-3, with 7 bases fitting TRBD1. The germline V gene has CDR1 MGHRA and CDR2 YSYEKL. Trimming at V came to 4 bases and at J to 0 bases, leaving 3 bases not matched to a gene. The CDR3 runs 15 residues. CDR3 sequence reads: CASSLRDSSGNTIYF. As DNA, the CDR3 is TGCGCCAGCAGCCTCCGGGACAGCTCTGGAAACACCATATATTTT.

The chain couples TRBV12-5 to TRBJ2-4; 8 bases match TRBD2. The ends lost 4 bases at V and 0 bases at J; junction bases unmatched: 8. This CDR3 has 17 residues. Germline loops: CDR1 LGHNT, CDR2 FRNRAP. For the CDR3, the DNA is TGTGCTAGTGGTTCAAGGACTAGCCTTATAGCCAAAAACATTCAGTACTTC. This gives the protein CASGSRTSLIAKNIQYF.

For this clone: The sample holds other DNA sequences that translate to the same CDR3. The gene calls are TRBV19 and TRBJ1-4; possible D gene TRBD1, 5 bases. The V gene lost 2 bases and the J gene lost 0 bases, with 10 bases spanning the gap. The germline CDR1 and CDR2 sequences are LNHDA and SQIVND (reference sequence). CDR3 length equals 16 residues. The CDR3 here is CASSIPGGTTNEKLFF. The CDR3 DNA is TGTGCCAGTAGTATACCGGGGGGGACAACTAATGAAAAACTGTTTTTT. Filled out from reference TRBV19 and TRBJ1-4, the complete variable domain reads DGGITQSPKYLFRKEGQNVTLSCEQNLNHDAMYWYRQDPGQGLRLIYYSQIVNDFQKGDIAEGYSVSREKKESFPLTVTSAQKNPTAFYLCASSIPGGTTNEKLFFGSGTQLSVL.

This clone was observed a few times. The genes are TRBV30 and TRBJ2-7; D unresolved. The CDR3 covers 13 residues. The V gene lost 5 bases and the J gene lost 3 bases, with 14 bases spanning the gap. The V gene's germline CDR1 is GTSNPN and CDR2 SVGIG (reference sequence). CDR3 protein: CAWRPGAGYEQYF. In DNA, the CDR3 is TGTGCCTGGCGTCCGGGTGCTGGCTACGAGCAGTACTTC.

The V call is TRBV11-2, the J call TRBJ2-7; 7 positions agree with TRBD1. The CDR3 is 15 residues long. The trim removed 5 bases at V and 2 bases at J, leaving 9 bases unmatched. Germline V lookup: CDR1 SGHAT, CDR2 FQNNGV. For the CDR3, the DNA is TGTGCCAGCAGCCTCTACAGGGGAGTAACCTACGAGCAGTACTTC. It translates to CASSLYRGVTYEQYF.

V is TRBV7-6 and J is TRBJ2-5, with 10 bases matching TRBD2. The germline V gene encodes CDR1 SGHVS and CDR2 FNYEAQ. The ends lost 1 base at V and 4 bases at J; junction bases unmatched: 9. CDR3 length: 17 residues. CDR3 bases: TGTGCCAGCAGCTTAGGGACTAGCGGAGGGGGACGAGAGACCCAGTACTTC. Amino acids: CASSLGTSGGGRETQYF.

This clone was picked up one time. CDR3 in amino acids: CASSPGPQGSYNEQFF. CDR3 DNA: TGTGCCAGCAGTCCTGGCCCGCAGGGTTCCTACAATGAGCAGTTCTTC. This chain links TRBV6-6 with TRBJ2-1; a possible D gene is TRBD1 (5 bases). Per germline, CDR1 MNHNY and CDR2 SVGAGI (reference sequence). The CDR3 consists of 16 residues. V lost 5 bases to trimming and J lost 1 base, with 15 bases between them.

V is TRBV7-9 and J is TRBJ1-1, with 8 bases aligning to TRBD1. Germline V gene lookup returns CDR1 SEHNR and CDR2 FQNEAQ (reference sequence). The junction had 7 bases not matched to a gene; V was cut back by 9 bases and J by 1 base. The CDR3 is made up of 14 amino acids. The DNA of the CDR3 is TGTGCCAGTCTACGGGGGACAGGGAACACTGAAGCTTTCTTT. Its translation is CASLRGTGNTEAFF. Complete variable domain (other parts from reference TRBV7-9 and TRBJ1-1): DTGVSQNPRHKITKRGQNVTFRCDPISEHNRLYWYRQTLGQGPEFLTYFQNEAQLEKSRLLSDRFSAERPKGSFSTLEIQRTEQGDSAMYLCASLRGTGNTEAFFGQGTRLTVV.

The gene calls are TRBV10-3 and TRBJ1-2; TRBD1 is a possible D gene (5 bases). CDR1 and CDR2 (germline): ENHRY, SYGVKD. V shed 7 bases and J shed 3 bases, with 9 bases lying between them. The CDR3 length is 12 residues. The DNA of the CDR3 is TGTGCCATCAAGGAGGGGCACTATGGCTACACCTTC. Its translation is CAIKEGHYGYTF.

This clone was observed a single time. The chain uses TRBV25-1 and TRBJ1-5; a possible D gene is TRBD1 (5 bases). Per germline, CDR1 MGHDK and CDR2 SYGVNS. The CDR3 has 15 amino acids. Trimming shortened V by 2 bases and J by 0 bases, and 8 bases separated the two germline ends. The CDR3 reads CASSEGHYSNQPQHF. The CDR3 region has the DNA TGTGCCAGCAGTGAAGGACATTATAGCAATCAGCCCCAGCATTTT.

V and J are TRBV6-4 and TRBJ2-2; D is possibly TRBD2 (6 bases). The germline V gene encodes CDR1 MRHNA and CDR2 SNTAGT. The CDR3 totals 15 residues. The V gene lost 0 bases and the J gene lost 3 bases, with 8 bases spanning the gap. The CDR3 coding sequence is TGTGCCAGCAGTGACTCTGCGGGGTACACCGGGGAGCTGTTTTTT. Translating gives CASSDSAGYTGELFF.

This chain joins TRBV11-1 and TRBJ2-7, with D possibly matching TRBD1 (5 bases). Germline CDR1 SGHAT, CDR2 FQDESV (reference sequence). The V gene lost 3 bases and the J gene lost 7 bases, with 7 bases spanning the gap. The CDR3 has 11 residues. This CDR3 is CASSLGQEQYV. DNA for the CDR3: TGTGCCAGCAGCTTGGGGCAAGAGCAGTACGTC.

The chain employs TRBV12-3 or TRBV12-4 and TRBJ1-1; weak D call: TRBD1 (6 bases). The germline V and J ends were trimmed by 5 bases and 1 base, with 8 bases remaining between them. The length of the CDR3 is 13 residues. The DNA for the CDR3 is TGTGCCAGCAGTCCGGGACAGAACACTGAAGCTTTCTTT. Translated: CASSPGQNTEAFF.

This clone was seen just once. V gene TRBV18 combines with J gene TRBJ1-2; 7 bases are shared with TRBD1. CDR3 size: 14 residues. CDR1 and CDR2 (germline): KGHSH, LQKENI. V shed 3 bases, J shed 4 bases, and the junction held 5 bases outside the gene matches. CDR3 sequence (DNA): TGTGCCAGCTCACCTACAGGGGATGGCTATGGCTACACCTTC. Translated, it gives CASSPTGDGYGYTF. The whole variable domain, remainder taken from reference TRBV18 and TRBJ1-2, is NAGVMQNPRHLVRRRGQEARLRCSPMKGHSHVYWYRQLPEEGLKFMVYLQKENIIDESGMPKERFSAEFPKEGPSILRIQQVVRGDSAAYFCASSPTGDGYGYTFGSGTRLTVV.

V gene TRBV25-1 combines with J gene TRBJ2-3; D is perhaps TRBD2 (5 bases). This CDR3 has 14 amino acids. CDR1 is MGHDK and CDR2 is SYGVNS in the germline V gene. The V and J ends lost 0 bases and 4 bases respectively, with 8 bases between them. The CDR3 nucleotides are TGTGCCAGCAGTGAATACACGGAGGCAGATACGCAGTATTTT. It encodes CASSEYTEADTQYF.

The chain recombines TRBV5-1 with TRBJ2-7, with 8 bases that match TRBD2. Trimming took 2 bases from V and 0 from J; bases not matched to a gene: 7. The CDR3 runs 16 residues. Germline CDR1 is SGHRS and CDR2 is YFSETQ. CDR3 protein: CASSFTSGTSSYEQYF. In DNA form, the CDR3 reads TGCGCCAGCAGCTTTACTAGCGGAACTAGCTCCTACGAGCAGTACTTC.

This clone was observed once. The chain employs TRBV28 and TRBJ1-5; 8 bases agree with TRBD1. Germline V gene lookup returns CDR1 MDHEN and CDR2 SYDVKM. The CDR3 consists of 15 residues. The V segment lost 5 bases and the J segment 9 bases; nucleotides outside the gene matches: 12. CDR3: CASSERQGPFRPQHF. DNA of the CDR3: TGTGCCAGCAGTGAAAGACAGGGGCCCTTCCGGCCCCAGCATTTT. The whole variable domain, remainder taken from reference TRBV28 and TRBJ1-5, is DVKVTQSSRYLVKRTGEKVFLECVQDMDHENMFWYRQDPGLGLRLIYFSYDVKMKEKGDIPEGYSVSREKKERFSLILESASTNQTSMYLCASSERQGPFRPQHFGDGTRLSIL.

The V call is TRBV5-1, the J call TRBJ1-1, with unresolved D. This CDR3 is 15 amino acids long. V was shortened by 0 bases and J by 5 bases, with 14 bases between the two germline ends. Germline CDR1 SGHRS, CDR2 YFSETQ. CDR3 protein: CASSLAGKSGTEAFF. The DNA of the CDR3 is TGCGCCAGCAGCTTGGCTGGGAAGTCGGGGACTGAAGCTTTCTTT.

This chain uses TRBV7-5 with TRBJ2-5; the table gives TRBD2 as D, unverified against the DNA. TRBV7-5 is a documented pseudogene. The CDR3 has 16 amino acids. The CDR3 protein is CVRSLRPSGDQETQYF. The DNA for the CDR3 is TGTGTCAGAAGCTTACGTCCTAGCGGGGACCAAGAGACCCAGTACTTC.

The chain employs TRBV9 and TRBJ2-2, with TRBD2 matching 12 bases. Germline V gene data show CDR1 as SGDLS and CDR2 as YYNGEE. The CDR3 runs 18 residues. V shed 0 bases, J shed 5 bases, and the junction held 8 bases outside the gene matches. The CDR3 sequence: CASSVGLAGGPETGELFF. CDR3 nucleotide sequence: TGTGCCAGCAGCGTAGGTCTAGCGGGGGGGCCAGAAACCGGGGAGCTGTTTTTT. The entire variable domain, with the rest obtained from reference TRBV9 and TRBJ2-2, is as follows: DSGVTQTPKHLITATGQRVTLRCSPRSGDLSVYWYQQSLDQGLQFLIQYYNGEERAKGNILERFSAQQFPDLHSELNLSSLELGDSALYFCASSVGLAGGPETGELFFGEGSRLTVL.

The CDR3 loop is CASSHGRGGQETQYF. Here the CDR3 DNA reads TGTGCCAGCAGCCATGGGCGGGGGGGCCAGGAGACCCAGTACTTC. The chain combines TRBV3-1 (or the pseudogene TRBV3-2) with TRBJ2-5, with 9 bases identical to TRBD2. The CDR3 sequence is 15 residues long. The J segment lost 5 bases and the V segment lost 3 bases, leaving 7 bases of the junction unmatched. Germline V gene lookup returns CDR1 LGHDT and CDR2 YNNKEL (reference sequence).

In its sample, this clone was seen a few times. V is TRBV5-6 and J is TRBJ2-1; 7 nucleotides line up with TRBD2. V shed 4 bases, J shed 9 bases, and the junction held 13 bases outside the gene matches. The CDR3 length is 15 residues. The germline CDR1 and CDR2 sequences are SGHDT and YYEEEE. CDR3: CASSPQGGEGSEQFF. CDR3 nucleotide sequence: TGTGCCAGCAGCCCCCAAGGTGGGGAGGGGAGTGAGCAGTTCTTC. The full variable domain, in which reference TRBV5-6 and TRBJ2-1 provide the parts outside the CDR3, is DAGVTQSPTHLIKTRGQQVTLRCSPKSGHDTVSWYQQALGQGPQFIFQYYEEEERQRGNFPDRFSGHQFPNYSSELNVNALLLGDSALYLCASSPQGGEGSEQFFGPGTRLTVL.

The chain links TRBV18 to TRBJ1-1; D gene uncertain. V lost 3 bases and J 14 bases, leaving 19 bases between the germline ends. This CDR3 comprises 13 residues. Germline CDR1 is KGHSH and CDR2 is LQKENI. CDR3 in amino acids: CASSPTDRSRGFF. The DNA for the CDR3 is TGTGCCAGCTCACCGACCGATAGAAGCAGAGGGTTCTTT.

The CDR3 bases are TGTGCCAGCAGCCCGGGGGGGGGTGATAGTTCACCCCTCCACTTT. Its translation: CASSPGGGDSSPLHF. This sequence joins TRBV7-8 and TRBJ1-6; D possibly corresponds to TRBD1 (5 bases). Germline V gene lookup returns CDR1 SGHVS and CDR2 FQNEAQ. The CDR3 totals 15 residues. The V gene lost 5 bases and the J gene lost 9 bases, with 17 bases spanning the gap.